These 13 T cell receptor beta chains originate from one sample sequenced in a study of blood T cell repertoires in COVID-19. Sequencing was performed with immunoSEQ multiplex PCR; in TCRdb, only in-frame clones are kept and a portion is missing. This sample carries a few hundred thousand clones, around nine tenths of them seen once, and the ten largest clones take approximately 6.2%. The specimen sequenced was peripheral blood. Receptors were obtained from a man in his 60s who had recovered from COVID-19.

This sequence joins TRBV13 and TRBJ2-1, with 8 bases fitting TRBD2. J lost 6 bases, V lost 5 bases, and 3 bases had no gene match. Germline assignment: CDR1 PRHDT and CDR2 FYEKMQ (reference sequence). The CDR3 extends over 13 amino acids. In nucleotides, the CDR3 is TGTGCCAGCAGCCGTGCGGGGGGCAATGAGCAGTTCTTC. Its translation is CASSRAGGNEQFF. The complete variable domain, with remaining parts taken from reference TRBV13 and TRBJ2-1, reads AAGVIQSPRHLIKEKRETATLKCYPIPRHDTVYWYQQGPGQDPQFLISFYEKMQSDKGSIPDRFSAQQFSDYHSELNMSSLELGDSALYFCASSRAGGNEQFFGPGTRLTVL.

V is TRBV5-1 and J is TRBJ1-1; D is perhaps TRBD1 (5 bases). Germline CDR1 is SGHRS and CDR2 is YFSETQ. Trimming left V 4 bases short and J 2 bases short, with 15 bases between. This CDR3 is built from 15 residues. CDR3 DNA: TGCGCCAGCAGCCCGAACACCGGGGGTAACACTGAAGCTTTCTTT. Protein product: CASSPNTGGNTEAFF.

CDR3 nucleotide sequence: TGCGCCAGCAGCCCCGACCTAGCGGGTTCCTACAATGAGCAGTTCTTC. Amino acid sequence: CASSPDLAGSYNEQFF. The genes are TRBV5-1 and TRBJ2-1, with TRBD2 matching over 8 bases. The V gene end was trimmed by 4 bases and the J gene end by 1 base; junction bases not matched to a gene: 7. CDR3 length: 16 amino acids. In germline, CDR1 is SGHRS, CDR2 YFSETQ.

The chain employs TRBV4-3 and TRBJ2-2; possible D gene TRBD1, 6 bases. V lost 3 bases, J lost 2 bases, and 7 bases lay in between. Germline CDR1 reads LGHNA; CDR2 reads YSLEER. The CDR3 sequence is 14 residues long. CDR3 coding DNA: TGCGCCAGCAGCCAGGGACAAAACACCGGGGAGCTGTTTTTT. Protein: CASSQGQNTGELFF.

This chain uses TRBV7-9 with TRBJ2-2; 11 bases match TRBD2. Germline trimming cut 5 bases from V and 15 bases from J; bases unmatched to any gene: 11. The CDR3 has 14 amino acids. Per germline, CDR1 SEHNR and CDR2 FQNEAQ (reference sequence). The CDR3: CASSLGTSGQVVFF. CDR3 nucleotides: TGTGCCAGCAGCCTTGGGACTAGCGGCCAGGTGGTGTTTTTT.

The V call is TRBV9, the J call TRBJ1-1; D call uncertain. The ends were cut back, 3 bases at V and 0 bases at J, with 6 bases in the middle. Germline V gene lookup returns CDR1 SGDLS and CDR2 YYNGEE. The CDR3 contains 13 residues. The CDR3 region has the DNA TGTGCCAGCAGCGCCACTATGAACACTGAAGCTTTCTTT. It is translated as CASSATMNTEAFF.

The V gene is TRBV7-2, the J gene TRBJ2-5, with a tentative D call TRBD2 (6 bases). The CDR3 contains 19 residues. The germline V and J ends were trimmed by 1 base and 3 bases, with 24 bases remaining between them. Germline V gives CDR1 SGHTA, CDR2 FQGNSA. This CDR3 is CASSLVSVSSGVREETQYF. CDR3 DNA sequence: TGTGCCAGCAGCTTAGTATCTGTGTCTTCGGGGGTCCGGGAAGAGACCCAGTACTTC. The complete variable domain, with remaining parts taken from reference TRBV7-2 and TRBJ2-5, reads GAGVSQSPSNKVTEKGKDVELRCDPISGHTALYWYRQSLGQGLEFLIYFQGNSAPDKSGLPSDRFSAERTGGSVSTLTIQRTQQEDSAVYLCASSLVSVSSGVREETQYFGPGTRLLVL.

This chain connects TRBV2 to TRBJ1-2; 7 bases align to TRBD1. The CDR3 contains 14 residues. Looked up from germline, CDR1 is SNHLY and CDR2 is FYNNEI. V shed 8 bases, J shed 2 bases, and the junction held 8 bases outside the gene matches. CDR3 loop: CASVGTEDNYGYTF. The DNA of the CDR3 is TGTGCCAGCGTAGGGACAGAAGACAACTATGGCTACACCTTC.

The genes are TRBV28 and TRBJ2-3; no definite D call. This CDR3 region has 14 residues. The V end was cut by 7 bases, the J end by 2 bases, with 13 bases between. CDR1 and CDR2 (germline): MDHEN, SYDVKM. CDR3 sequence: CASKRFILTDTQYF. In DNA form, the CDR3 reads TGTGCCAGCAAACGGTTTATACTCACAGATACGCAGTATTTT. Based on the CDR3 plus reference TRBV28 and TRBJ2-3, the full variable domain is DVKVTQSSRYLVKRTGEKVFLECVQDMDHENMFWYRQDPGLGLRLIYFSYDVKMKEKGDIPEGYSVSREKKERFSLILESASTNQTSMYLCASKRFILTDTQYFGPGTRLTVL.

This clone was picked up a small number of times. The genes are TRBV29-1 and TRBJ1-2, with D unresolved. V was trimmed by 7 bases and J by 4 bases, leaving 13 bases between them. This CDR3 has 12 residues. Germline V lookup: CDR1 SQVTM, CDR2 ANQGSEA. The CDR3 spells CSGGSAGYGYTF. The CDR3 coding sequence is TGCAGCGGTGGGAGTGCAGGCTATGGCTACACCTTC.

The rearrangement joins TRBV15 to TRBJ2-7; TRBD1 might be the D (6 bases). In germline, CDR1 is LNHNV, CDR2 YYDKDF (reference sequence). Trimming cost V 4 bases and J 1 base, with 14 bases left between them. CDR3 length equals 15 residues. The CDR3 protein is CATSTQGQGSYEQYF. The CDR3 region has the DNA TGTGCCACCAGCACCCAGGGACAAGGTTCCTACGAGCAGTACTTC.

This sequence joins TRBV24-1 and TRBJ2-3, with D perhaps matching TRBD2 (6 bases). The CDR3 is made up of 12 amino acids. The germline V and J ends were trimmed by 9 bases and 8 bases, with 14 bases remaining between them. Germline values: CDR1 KGHDR, CDR2 SFDVKD. The CDR3 region has the DNA TGTGCCACCGGGGGGATTGGGGGTACGCAGTATTTT. It codes for CATGGIGGTQYF.

V gene TRBV27 combines with J gene TRBJ2-1; 7 bases are a match to TRBD2. CDR1 and CDR2 (germline): MNHEY, SMNVEV (reference sequence). Trimming at V came to 5 bases and at J to 9 bases, leaving 13 bases not matched to a gene. The CDR3 contains 15 residues. DNA of the CDR3: TGTGCCAGCAGTAACGGGGGGATTATACTTTCTGAGCAGTTCTTC. Its protein is CASSNGGIILSEQFF.